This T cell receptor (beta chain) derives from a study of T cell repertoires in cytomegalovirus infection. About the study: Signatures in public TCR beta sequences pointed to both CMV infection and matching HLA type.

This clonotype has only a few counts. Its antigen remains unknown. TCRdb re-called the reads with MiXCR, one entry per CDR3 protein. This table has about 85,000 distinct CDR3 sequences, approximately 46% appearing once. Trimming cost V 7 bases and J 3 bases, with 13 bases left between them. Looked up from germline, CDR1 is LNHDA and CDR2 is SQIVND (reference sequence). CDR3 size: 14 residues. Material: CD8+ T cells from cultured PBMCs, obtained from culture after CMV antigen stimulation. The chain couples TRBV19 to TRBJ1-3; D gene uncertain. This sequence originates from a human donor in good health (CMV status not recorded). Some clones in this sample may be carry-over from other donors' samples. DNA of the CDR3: TGTGCCAGTACCCGACGTGGCCGTGGAAACACCATATATTTT. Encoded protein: CASTRRGRGNTIYF.